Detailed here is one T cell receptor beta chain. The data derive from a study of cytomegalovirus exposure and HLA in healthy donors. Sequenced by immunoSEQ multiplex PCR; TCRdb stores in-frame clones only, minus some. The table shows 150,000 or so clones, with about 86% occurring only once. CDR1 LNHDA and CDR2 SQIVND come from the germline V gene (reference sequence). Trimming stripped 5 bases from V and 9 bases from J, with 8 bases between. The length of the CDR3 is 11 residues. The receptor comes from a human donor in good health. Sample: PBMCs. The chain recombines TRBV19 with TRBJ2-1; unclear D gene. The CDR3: CASSSRLEQFF. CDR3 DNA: TGTGCCAGTAGTTCCAGGCTTGAGCAGTTCTTC.